The rows below give T cell receptor beta chains drawn from one sample of a study of blood T cell repertoires in COVID-19. Sequenced by immunoSEQ multiplex PCR; TCRdb stores in-frame clones only, minus some. The data show around 72,000 clones, approximately 92% seen once. The sample taken for sequencing was peripheral blood. These receptors were collected from a human donor with active COVID-19. The donor label of this sample is uncertain. The CDR3 runs from the conserved cysteine through the conserved F or W. Fields, in order: J gene, clone size, D gene, V gene, CDR3 DNA, CDR3 protein. A D gene is named only where the DNA matches it firmly. Clone size is not always given. Where it is, it says once, few, many or a class for expanded clones.

TRBJ1-1 . TRBD1 TRBV7-2 TGTGCCAGCAGCCCACGGACAGGGAGGTACACTGAAGCTTTCTTT CASSPRTGRYTEAFF
TRBJ2-3 . . TRBV4-3 TGCGCCAGCAGCCAAATTGAGCGGAGCACAGATACGCAGTATTTT CASSQIERSTDTQYF
TRBJ2-5 . . TRBV6-5 TGTGCCAGTGGGGGCCTCACACAAAGGACCCAGTACTTC CASGGLTQRTQYF
TRBJ2-7 . TRBD1 TRBV27 TGTGCCAGCAGCCGAAGGGTACCGGGACAGAAAACCTACGAGCAGTACTTC CASSRRVPGQKTYEQYF
TRBJ2-7 . TRBD2 TRBV7-2 TGTGCCAGCAGCCCCGAACTAGCGCGGGAGCAGTACTTC CASSPELAREQYF
TRBJ2-3 . TRBD2 TRBV24-1 TGTGCCACCAGTGACCGGACTAGCGCGGGAGATACGCAGTATTTT CATSDRTSAGDTQYF
TRBJ2-1 . . TRBV6-2/TRBV6-3 TGTGCCAGCAGCCCCGACAGGCCCCTCTACAATGAGCAGTTCTTC CASSPDRPLYNEQFF
TRBJ2-1 . TRBD2 TRBV3-1/TRBV3-2 TGTGCCAGCAGCGACACTAGCGGGAGATACAATGAGCAGTTCTTC CASSDTSGRYNEQFF
TRBJ1-5 . . TRBV28 TGTGCCAGCAAGGGGTTGCGGCAGCCCCAGCATTTT CASKGLRQPQHF
TRBJ1-2 . TRBD1 TRBV6-5 TGTGCCAGCAGGGAGGGGACAGGGGGTAGCTATGGCTACACCTTC CASREGTGGSYGYTF
TRBJ1-1 . TRBD1 TRBV29-1 TGCAGCGTGGTTCAGACAGGGCGTGAAGCTTTCTTT CSVVQTGREAFF
TRBJ2-7 . . TRBV19 TGTGCCAGTAGTCTCTCCGACAGAGAGACCTACGAGCAGTACTTC CASSLSDRETYEQYF
TRBJ1-4 once . TRBV5-4 TGTGCCAGCAGCTTGTCCACAGGAGTTAATGAAAAACTGTTTTTT CASSLSTGVNEKLFF
TRBJ2-1 . TRBD2 TRBV6-2/TRBV6-3 TGTGCCAGCAGCCCCCGTGACGCCGGGAGGAATGAGCAGTTCTTC CASSPRDAGRNEQFF
TRBJ1-2 . . TRBV12-3/TRBV12-4 TGTGCCACGACAGCGAACTATGGCTACACCTTC CATTANYGYTF
TRBJ2-4 . TRBD2 TRBV19 TGTGCCAGTACGGGGGGGTTGAGAAACATTCAGTACTTC CASTGGLRNIQYF
TRBJ2-1 . TRBD2 TRBV28 TGTGCCAGCACCTCCTCGGCTAGCGGGCTCTATGAGCAGTTCTTC CASTSSASGLYEQFF
TRBJ2-7 . TRBD1 TRBV6-5 TGTGCCAGCAGGCGGGGACAGGGCGATAACTACGAGCAGTACTTC CASRRGQGDNYEQYF
TRBJ1-1 once TRBD1 TRBV6-5 TGTGCCAGCAGACAGGGGGCGCCCACTGAAGCTTTCTTT CASRQGAPTEAFF
TRBJ2-5 . . TRBV6-2/TRBV6-3 TGTGCCAGCAGTCAAAAAGAGACCCAGTACTTC CASSQKETQYF
TRBJ2-7 . . TRBV5-4 TGTGCCAGCACCGCGACTCCCGATCGATCCTACGAGCAGTACTTC CASTATPDRSYEQYF
TRBJ2-3 . TRBD2 TRBV9 TGTGCCAGCAGCGTAGCAATAGCGGGAGGGCCTGCCGCAGATACGCAGTATTTT CASSVAIAGGPAADTQYF
TRBJ1-2 . . TRBV7-3 TGTGCCAGCAGCTCACCGACAGGAAACTATGGCTACACCTTC CASSSPTGNYGYTF
TRBJ2-3 . TRBD2 TRBV7-9 TGTGCCAGCAACCCGACTAGCGGGAGTGCAGATACGCAGTATTTT CASNPTSGSADTQYF
TRBJ2-3 . . TRBV9 TGTGCCAGCAGCGCCAGCGGCTCCGGGACAGATACGCAGTATTTT CASSASGSGTDTQYF
TRBJ2-1 . . TRBV18 TGTGCCAGCTCACCATCCAAGCCACAGCAGTTCTTC CASSPSKPQQFF
TRBJ2-5 . . TRBV28 TGTGCCAGCAGTTTAGTTATGTCGACCCAGTACTTC CASSLVMSTQYF
TRBJ2-2 once TRBD2 TRBV5-4 TGTGCCAGCAGCCCTGGGACTAGCGGGAGCCTGAACACCGGGGAGCTGTTTTTT CASSPGTSGSLNTGELFF
TRBJ2-5 . TRBD1 TRBV2 TGTGCCAGCAGTGAAGACAGGGGTTCCGAGACCCAGTACTTC CASSEDRGSETQYF
TRBJ1-1 . TRBD1 TRBV7-2 TGTGCCAGCAGCTTTGCGACAGGGGAAACTGAAGCTTTCTTT CASSFATGETEAFF
TRBJ2-5 . . TRBV19 TGTGCCAGTAGTGATATAGCGTTCGAGACCCAGTACTTC CASSDIAFETQYF
TRBJ2-1 . . TRBV3-1/TRBV3-2 TGTGCCAGCAGCCACCAACTAGCTGGAGGAGGTGAGCAGTTCTTC CASSHQLAGGGEQFF
TRBJ2-1 . TRBD1 TRBV28 TGTGCCAGCAAATCGGGACAGAGCTCCTACAATGAGCAGTTCTTC CASKSGQSSYNEQFF
TRBJ2-7 . . TRBV21-1 TGTGCCAGCAGCAAAGTGGTGGTTAGCGGGAGAGCCAAAGACGAGCAGTACTTC CASSKVVVSGRAKDEQYF
TRBJ1-5 . . TRBV2 TGTGCCAGCAGTGAACGGCGGAGTGGTTCCCAGCATTTT CASSERRSGSQHF
TRBJ2-1 . TRBD2 TRBV20-1 TGCAGTGGGGACTACCACAATGAGCAGTTCTTC CSGDYHNEQFF
TRBJ1-1 . . TRBV11-2 TGTGCCAGCAGCTTAGACAGGTTGAACACTGAAGCTTTCTTT CASSLDRLNTEAFF
TRBJ1-5 . . TRBV28 TGTGCCAGCAGTTTAAACGGGGGAATGAGCAATCAGCCCCAGCATTTT CASSLNGGMSNQPQHF
TRBJ2-4 . TRBD2 TRBV5-5 TGTGCCAGCAGGTGGGGGGTAGCGGGAGTGGACATTCAGTACTTC CASRWGVAGVDIQYF
TRBJ2-1 . . TRBV15 TGTGCCACCAGCAGAGATGGGCTGGAGCAGTTCTTC CATSRDGLEQFF
TRBJ1-5 . . TRBV15 TGTGCCACCAGCAGAGAGGCAGGTGGAAATCAGCCCCAGCATTTT CATSREAGGNQPQHF
TRBJ2-2 . . TRBV5-6 TGTGCCAGCAGCCCCAGGGATGCCTCCGGGGAGCTGTTTTTT CASSPRDASGELFF